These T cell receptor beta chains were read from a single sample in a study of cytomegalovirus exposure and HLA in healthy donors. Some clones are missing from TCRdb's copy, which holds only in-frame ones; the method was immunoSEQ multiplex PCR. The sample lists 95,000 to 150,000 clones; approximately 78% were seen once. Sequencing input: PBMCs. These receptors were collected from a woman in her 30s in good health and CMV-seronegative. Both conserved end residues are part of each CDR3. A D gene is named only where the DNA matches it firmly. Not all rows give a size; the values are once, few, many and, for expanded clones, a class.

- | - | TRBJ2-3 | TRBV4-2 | TGTGCCAGCAGCCAAGACGGGAAGTGGGATACGCAGTATTTT | CASSQDGKWDTQYF
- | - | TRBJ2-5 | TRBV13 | TGTGCCAGCAGCTCGGGTCGTCTTCTGGAGACCCAGTACTTC | CASSSGRLLETQYF
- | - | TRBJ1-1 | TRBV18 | TGTGCCAGCTCGTTTAAGTCAGGGGAGACTGAAGCTTTCTTT | CASSFKSGETEAFF
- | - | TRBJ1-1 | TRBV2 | TGTGCCAGCAGTTCCTACTCTTATGAAGCTTTCTTT | CASSSYSYEAFF
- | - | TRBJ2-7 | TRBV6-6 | TGTGCCATCGGCACCCTCGATGAGCTAGGAGACGAGCAGTACTTC | CAIGTLDELGDEQYF
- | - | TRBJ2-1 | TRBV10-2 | TGCGCCAGCAATGACTATATCTACAATGAGCAGTTCTTC | CASNDYIYNEQFF
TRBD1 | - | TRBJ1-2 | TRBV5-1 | TGCGCCGGCAGCTATGGACAGGGAGACTATGGCTACACCTTC | CAGSYGQGDYGYTF
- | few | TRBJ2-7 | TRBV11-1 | TGTGCCAGCAGCTTTGGCGGATCCTACGAGCAGTACTTC | CASSFGGSYEQYF
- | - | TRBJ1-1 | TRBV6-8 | TGTGCCAGCAGTTACTCGTACAGGGTGAGGAACACTGAAGCTTTCTTT | CASSYSYRVRNTEAFF
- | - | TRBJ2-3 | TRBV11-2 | TGTGCCAGCAGCTTAGATGGTAGTGGCACAGATACGCAGTATTTT | CASSLDGSGTDTQYF
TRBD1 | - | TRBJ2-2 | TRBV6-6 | TGTGCCAGCACCTCCCGACAGGGGGCCGACACCGGGGAGCTGTTTTTT | CASTSRQGADTGELFF
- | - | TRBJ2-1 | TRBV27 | TGTGCCAGCAGCGCGCGAAACCTTATGTACAATGAGCAGTTCTTC | CASSARNLMYNEQFF
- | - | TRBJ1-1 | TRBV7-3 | TGTGCCAGCAGCTTCCTTATTCCTGAAGCTTTCTTT | CASSFLIPEAFF
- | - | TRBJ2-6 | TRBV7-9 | TGTGCCAGCAGCTTAAGGGGAGGTGGGCCCTCTGGGGCCAACGTCCTGACTTTC | CASSLRGGGPSGANVLTF
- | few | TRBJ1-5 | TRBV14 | TGTGCCAGCACGGACAGCATCAGTCAGCCCCAGCATTTT | CASTDSISQPQHF
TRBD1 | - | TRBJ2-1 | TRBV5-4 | TGTGCCAGCAGCCTCCCCCGGACAGGGGACAATGAGCAGTTCTTC | CASSLPRTGDNEQFF
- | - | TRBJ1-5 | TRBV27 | TGTGCCAGCAGTTTGTGGGTCGTGGGGACTCGGAGCAATCAGCCCCAGCATTTT | CASSLWVVGTRSNQPQHF
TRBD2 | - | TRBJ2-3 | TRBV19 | TGTGCCAGTTCTAGCGGGACCCCCGGAGATACGCAGTATTTT | CASSSGTPGDTQYF
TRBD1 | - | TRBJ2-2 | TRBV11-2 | TGTGCCAGCAGCTTAACGACAGGGATTGGTCCCGGGGAGCTGTTTTTT | CASSLTTGIGPGELFF
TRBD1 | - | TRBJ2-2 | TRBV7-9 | TGTTCCAGCAGCAAACCGGGACAGGGGGCTGGGGAGCTGTTTTTT | CSSSKPGQGAGELFF
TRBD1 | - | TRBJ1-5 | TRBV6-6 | TGTGCCAGCACCGCGGGGCAGGGGGCAGGTCAGCCCCAGCATTTT | CASTAGQGAGQPQHF
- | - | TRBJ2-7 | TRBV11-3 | TGTGCCAGCAGCTTAGATCTCGGAGCGGACAGCTCCTACGAGCAGTACTTC | CASSLDLGADSSYEQYF
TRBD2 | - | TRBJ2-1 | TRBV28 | TGTGCCAGCAGTTTAGCGGCTAGCGGGTACAATGAGCAGTTCTTC | CASSLAASGYNEQFF
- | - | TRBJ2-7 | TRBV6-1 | TGTGCCAGCCGTCAAAGGACGGGCCCGGGGGAGCAGTACTTC | CASRQRTGPGEQYF
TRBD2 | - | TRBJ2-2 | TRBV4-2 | TGTGCCAGCAGCCAAGCACTAGCGGGAGGGCCGCGGACCGGGGAGCTGTTTTTT | CASSQALAGGPRTGELFF
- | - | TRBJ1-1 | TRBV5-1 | TGCGCCAGCAGCTATGGACAGAGTGAAGCTTTCTTT | CASSYGQSEAFF